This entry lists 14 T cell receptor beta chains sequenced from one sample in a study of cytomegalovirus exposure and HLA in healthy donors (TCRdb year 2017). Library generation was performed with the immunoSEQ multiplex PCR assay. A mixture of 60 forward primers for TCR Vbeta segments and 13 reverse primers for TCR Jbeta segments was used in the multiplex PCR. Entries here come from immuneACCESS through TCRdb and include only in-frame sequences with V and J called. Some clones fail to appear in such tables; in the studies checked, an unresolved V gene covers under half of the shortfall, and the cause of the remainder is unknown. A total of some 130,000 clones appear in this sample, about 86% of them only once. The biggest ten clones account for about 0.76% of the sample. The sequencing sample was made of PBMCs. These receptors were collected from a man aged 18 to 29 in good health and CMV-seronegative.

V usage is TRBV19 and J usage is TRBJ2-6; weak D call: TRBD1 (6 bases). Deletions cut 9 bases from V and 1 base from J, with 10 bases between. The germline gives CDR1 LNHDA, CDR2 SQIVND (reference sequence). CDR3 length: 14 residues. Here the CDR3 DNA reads TGTGCCAGCCAGGGGTCTTCTGGGGCCAACGTCCTGACTTTC. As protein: CASQGSSGANVLTF. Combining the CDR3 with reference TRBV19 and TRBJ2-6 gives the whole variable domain DGGITQSPKYLFRKEGQNVTLSCEQNLNHDAMYWYRQDPGQGLRLIYYSQIVNDFQKGDIAEGYSVSREKKESFPLTVTSAQKNPTAFYLCASQGSSGANVLTFGAGSRLTVL.

In nucleotides, the CDR3 is TGTGCCAGCAGTTTACGAGTCGGCGGCTATGGCTACACCTTC. This translates into CASSLRVGGYGYTF. This chain uses TRBV27 with TRBJ1-2; D call uncertain. Deletions cut 2 bases from V and 4 bases from J, with 11 bases between. The CDR3 runs to 14 residues. Germline V CDR1 and CDR2: MNHEY, SMNVEV (reference sequence).

The CDR3 DNA sequence: TGTGCCATCAACCGACAGGGCAACGGGGAGCTGTTTTTT. Its translation is CAINRQGNGELFF. This chain connects TRBV6-1 to TRBJ2-2; 7 bases agree with TRBD1. The CDR3 has 13 residues. Germline trimming cut 10 bases from V and 7 bases from J; bases unmatched to any gene: 9. Germline CDR1 is MNHNS and CDR2 is SASEGT.

CDR3 sequence: CAWSGTRSHGQPQHF. As DNA, the CDR3 is TGTGCCTGGAGTGGAACCCGAAGCCATGGTCAGCCCCAGCATTTT. This chain joins TRBV30 and TRBJ1-5, with D unclear. CDR3 length equals 15 residues. The germline V gene has CDR1 GTSNPN and CDR2 SVGIG (reference sequence). Deletions cut 1 base from V and 6 bases from J, with 16 bases between.

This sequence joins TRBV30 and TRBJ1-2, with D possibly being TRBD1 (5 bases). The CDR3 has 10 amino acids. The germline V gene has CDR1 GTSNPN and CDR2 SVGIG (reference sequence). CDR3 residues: CARRGVRYTF. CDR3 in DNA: TGTGCGAGGAGGGGTGTCCGCTACACCTTC.

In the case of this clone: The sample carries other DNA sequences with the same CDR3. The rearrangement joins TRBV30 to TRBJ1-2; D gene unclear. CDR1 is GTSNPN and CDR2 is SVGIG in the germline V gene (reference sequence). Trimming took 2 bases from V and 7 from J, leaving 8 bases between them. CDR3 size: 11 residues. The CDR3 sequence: CAWSLGAGYTF. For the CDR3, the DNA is TGTGCCTGGAGTCTGGGAGCTGGCTACACCTTC.

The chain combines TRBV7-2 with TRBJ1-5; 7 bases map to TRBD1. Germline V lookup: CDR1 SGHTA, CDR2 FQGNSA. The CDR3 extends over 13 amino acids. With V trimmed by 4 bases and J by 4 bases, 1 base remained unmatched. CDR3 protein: CASSSQGNQPQHF. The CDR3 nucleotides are TGTGCCAGCAGCTCACAGGGGAATCAGCCCCAGCATTTT.

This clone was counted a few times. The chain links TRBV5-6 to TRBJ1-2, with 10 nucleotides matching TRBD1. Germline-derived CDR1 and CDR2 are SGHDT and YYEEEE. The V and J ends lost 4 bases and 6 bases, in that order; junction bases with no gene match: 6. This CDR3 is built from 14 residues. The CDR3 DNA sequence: TGTGCCAGCAGCACAGGACAGGGGGTTAATGGCTACACCTTC. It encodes CASSTGQGVNGYTF.

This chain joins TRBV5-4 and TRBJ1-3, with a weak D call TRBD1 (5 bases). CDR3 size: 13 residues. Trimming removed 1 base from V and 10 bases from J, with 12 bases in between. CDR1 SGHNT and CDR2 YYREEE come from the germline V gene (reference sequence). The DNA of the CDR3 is TGTGCCAGCAGCTTGTGGGCAGGGATAACCATATATTTT. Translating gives CASSLWAGITIYF.

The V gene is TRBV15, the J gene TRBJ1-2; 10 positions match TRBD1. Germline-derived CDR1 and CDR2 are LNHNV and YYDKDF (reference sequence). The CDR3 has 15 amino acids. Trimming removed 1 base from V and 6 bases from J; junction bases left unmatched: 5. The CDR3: CATSRGRDRGHGYTF. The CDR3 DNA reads TGTGCCACCAGCAGAGGGCGGGACAGGGGCCATGGCTACACCTTC.

The CDR3 here is CAISERRAGTDTQYF. The CDR3 bases are TGTGCCATCAGTGAAAGGAGGGCAGGCACAGATACGCAGTATTTT. The rearrangement uses TRBV10-3 and TRBJ2-3; weak D call: TRBD2 (6 bases). The CDR3 runs 15 residues. Germline loops: CDR1 ENHRY, CDR2 SYGVKD. V lost 3 bases, J lost 1 base, and 11 bases lay in between.

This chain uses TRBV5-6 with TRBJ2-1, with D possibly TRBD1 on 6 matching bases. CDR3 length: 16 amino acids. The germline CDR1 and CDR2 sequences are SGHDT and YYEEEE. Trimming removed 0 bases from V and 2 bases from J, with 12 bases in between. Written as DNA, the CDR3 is TGTGCCAGCAGCTTGGGCCCCACAGGGACCTACAATGAGCAGTTCTTC. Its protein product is CASSLGPTGTYNEQFF.

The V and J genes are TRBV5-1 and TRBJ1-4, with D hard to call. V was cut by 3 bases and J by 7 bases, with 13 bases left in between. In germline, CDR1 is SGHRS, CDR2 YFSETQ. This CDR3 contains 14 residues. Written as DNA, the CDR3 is TGCGCCAGCAGCTGGGCGGGTCTCGGTGAAAAACTGTTTTTT. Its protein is CASSWAGLGEKLFF.

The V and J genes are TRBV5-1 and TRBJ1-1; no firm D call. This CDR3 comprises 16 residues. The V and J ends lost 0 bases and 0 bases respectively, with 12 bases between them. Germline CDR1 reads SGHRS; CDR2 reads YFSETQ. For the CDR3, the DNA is TGCGCCAGCAGCTTGGCCAAACAGAGCATGAACACTGAAGCTTTCTTT. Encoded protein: CASSLAKQSMNTEAFF.